The present T cell receptor (beta chain) was sequenced within a study of beta chain features in type 1 diabetes. Study-wide points: Across all four CD4+ subsets, people with type 1 diabetes showed modestly shorter TCRB CDR3s. A potential influence of HLA type upon TCRB rearrangement remained unresolved herein.

Per donor, one heparinised blood draw averaged roughly 110 mL. This clone was found many times. Its antigen is currently unknown. The investigators reverse transcribed all of the isolated RNA, so they sequenced expressed TCRB transcripts. TCRdb's copy holds only in-frame clones and misses some; the assay was immunoSEQ multiplex PCR. This sample carries fewer than 400,000 clones, 6.5% to 10% of them seen once, and the ten largest clones take approximately 0.44%. The receptor was derived from a woman between 18 and 30 years old in good health. Input material: central memory CD4+ T cells from blood.

The CDR3 coding sequence is TGTGCCAGTAGTATAGATCTCCAGACCGAGCAGTACTTC. Protein sequence: CASSIDLQTEQYF. This chain joins TRBV19 and TRBJ2-7; D unresolved. Deletions cut 0 bases from V and 6 bases from J, with 9 bases between. This CDR3 is built from 13 residues. Germline V gives CDR1 LNHDA, CDR2 SQIVND (reference sequence).